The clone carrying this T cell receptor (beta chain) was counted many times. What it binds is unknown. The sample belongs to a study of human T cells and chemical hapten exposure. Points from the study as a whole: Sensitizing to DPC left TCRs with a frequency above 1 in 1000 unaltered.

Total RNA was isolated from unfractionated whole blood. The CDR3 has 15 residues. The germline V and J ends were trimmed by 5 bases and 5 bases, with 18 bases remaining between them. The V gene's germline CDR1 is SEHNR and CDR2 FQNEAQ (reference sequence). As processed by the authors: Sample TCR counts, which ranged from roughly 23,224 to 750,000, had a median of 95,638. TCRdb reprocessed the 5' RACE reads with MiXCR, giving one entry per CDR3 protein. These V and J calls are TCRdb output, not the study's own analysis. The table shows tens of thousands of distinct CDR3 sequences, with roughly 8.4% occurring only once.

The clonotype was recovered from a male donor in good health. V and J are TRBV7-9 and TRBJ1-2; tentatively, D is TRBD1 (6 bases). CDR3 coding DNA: TGTGCCAGCAGCCATGGACAGTTGGAGGGATATGGCTACACCTTC. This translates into CASSHGQLEGYGYTF. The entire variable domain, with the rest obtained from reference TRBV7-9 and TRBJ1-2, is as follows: DTGVSQNPRHKITKRGQNVTFRCDPISEHNRLYWYRQTLGQGPEFLTYFQNEAQLEKSRLLSDRFSAERPKGSFSTLEIQRTEQGDSAMYLCASSHGQLEGYGYTFGSGTRLTVV.